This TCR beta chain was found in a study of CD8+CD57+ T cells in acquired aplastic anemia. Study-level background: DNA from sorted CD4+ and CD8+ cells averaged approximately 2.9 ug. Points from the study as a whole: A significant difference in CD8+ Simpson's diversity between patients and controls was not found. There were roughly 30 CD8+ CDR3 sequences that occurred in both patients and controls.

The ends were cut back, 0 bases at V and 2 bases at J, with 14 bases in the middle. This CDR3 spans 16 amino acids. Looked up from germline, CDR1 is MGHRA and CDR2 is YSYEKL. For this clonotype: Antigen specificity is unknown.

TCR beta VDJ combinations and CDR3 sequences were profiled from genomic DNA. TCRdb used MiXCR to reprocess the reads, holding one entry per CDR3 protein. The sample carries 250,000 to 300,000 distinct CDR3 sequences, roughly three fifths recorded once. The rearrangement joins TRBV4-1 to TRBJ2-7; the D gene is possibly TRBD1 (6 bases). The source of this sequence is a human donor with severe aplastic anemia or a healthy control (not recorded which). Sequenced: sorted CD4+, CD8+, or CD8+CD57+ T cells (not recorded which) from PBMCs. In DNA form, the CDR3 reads TGCGCCAGCAGCCAAGATATCAGGGGCCGCGCCTACGAGCAGTACTTC. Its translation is CASSQDIRGRAYEQYF.